The source of this TCR beta chain is a study of cytomegalovirus exposure and HLA in healthy donors. The PCR contained 60 Vbeta and 13 Jbeta primers. Produced via immunoSEQ multiplex PCR; TCRdb's table is partial and in-frame only. The data contain 150,000 to 200,000 clones, roughly 80% of them singletons. The V gene's germline CDR1 is MNHEY and CDR2 SMNVEV (reference sequence). The V gene lost 4 bases and the J gene lost 7 bases, with 20 bases spanning the gap. This CDR3 contains 16 residues. The sequencing input was PBMCs. V is TRBV27 and J is TRBJ2-1, with D possibly matching TRBD1 (6 bases). The TCR comes from a woman in her 30s in good health and CMV-seronegative. As DNA, the CDR3 is TGTGCCAGCAGTTCGCCTACAGGGACAAGCAAGAATGAGCAGTTCTTC. It translates to CASSSPTGTSKNEQFF.